Sequencing of this T cell receptor beta chain was carried out in a study of CXCR3-negative and CXCR3-positive naive CD8 T cells. The authors made the TRB cDNA libraries by 5' RACE using UMI labels. TCRdb reprocessed the 5' RACE reads and reports one entry per CDR3 protein, with no DNA. The sample has roughly 50,000 distinct CDR3 sequences. Study-wide points: The majority of assays used fresh PBMCs, and CXCR3 expression partially decreased after cryopreservation. Naive subsets had comparable surface CD5, so TRB CDR3 properties gauged TCR strength.

CDR3 length: 15 residues. Germline CDR1 KGHDR, CDR2 SFDVKD. A remark on this clonotype: Its antigen remains unknown.

The V call is TRBV24-1, the J call TRBJ2-3; the D call from TCRdb, TRBD2, cannot be confirmed without DNA. Sequenced sample: memory CD8+ T cells from blood. This TCR derives from a human donor in good health. Some clones in this sample may be carry-over from other donors' samples. The chain's CDR3 is CATSGGDLLEDTQYF.